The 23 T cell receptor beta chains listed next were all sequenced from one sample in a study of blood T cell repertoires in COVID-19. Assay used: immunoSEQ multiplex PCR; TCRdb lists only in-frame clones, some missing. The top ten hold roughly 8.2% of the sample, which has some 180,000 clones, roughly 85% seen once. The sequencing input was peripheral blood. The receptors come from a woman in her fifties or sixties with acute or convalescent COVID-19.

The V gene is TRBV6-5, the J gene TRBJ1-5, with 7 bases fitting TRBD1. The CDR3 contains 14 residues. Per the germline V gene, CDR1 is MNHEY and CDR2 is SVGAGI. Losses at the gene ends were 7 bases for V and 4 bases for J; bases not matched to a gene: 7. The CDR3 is CASTSIQGNQPQHF. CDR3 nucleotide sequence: TGTGCCAGCACCTCAATACAGGGGAATCAGCCCCAGCATTTT.

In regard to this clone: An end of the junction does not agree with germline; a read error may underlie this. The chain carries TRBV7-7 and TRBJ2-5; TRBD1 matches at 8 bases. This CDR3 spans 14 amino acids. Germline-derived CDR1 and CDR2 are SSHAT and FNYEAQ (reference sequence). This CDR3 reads CASSAGQGLETQYF. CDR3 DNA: TGTGCTAGCAGCGCCGGACAGGGTCTGGAGACCCAGTACTTC. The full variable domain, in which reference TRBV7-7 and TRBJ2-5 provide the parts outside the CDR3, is GAGVSQSPRYKVTKRGQDVTLRCDPISSHATLYWYQQALGQGPEFLTYFNYEAQPDKSGLPSDRFSAERPEGSISTLTIQRTEQRDSAMYRCASSAGQGLETQYFGPGTRLLVL.

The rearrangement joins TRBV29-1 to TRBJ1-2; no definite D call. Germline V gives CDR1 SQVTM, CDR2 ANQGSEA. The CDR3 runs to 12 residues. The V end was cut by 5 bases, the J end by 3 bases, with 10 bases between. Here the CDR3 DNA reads TGCAGCGTTTTACAGAAAGACTATGGCTACACCTTC. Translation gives CSVLQKDYGYTF.

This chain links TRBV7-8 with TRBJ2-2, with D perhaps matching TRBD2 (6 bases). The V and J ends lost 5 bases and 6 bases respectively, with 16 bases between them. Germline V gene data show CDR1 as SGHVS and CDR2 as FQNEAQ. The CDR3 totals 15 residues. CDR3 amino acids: CASSPRDWAPGELFF. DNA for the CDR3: TGTGCCAGCAGCCCCCGGGACTGGGCTCCCGGGGAGCTGTTTTTT.

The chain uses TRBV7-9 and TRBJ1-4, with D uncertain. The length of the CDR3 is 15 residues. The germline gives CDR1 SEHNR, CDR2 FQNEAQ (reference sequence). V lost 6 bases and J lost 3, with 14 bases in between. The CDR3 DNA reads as TGTGCCAGCAGACCCGGGTCTACCCCTAATGAAAAACTGTTTTTT. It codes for CASRPGSTPNEKLFF.

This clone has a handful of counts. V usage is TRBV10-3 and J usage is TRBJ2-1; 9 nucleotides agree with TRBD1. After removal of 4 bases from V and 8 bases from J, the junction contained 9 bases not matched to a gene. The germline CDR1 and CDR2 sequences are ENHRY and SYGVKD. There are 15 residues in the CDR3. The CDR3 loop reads CAISGGQGSNYEQFF. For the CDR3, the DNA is TGTGCCATCAGTGGGGGACAGGGCAGTAACTATGAGCAGTTCTTC.

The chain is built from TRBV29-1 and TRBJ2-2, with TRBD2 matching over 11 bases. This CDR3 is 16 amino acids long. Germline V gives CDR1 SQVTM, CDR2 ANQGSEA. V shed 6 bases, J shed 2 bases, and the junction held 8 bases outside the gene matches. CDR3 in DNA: TGCAGCGTCACCGGGACTAGCGGTAGAAACACCGGGGAGCTGTTTTTT. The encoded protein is CSVTGTSGRNTGELFF.

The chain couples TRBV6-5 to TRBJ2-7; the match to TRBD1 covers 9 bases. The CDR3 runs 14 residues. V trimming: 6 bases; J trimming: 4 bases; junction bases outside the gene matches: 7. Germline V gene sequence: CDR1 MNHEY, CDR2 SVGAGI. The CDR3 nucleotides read TGTGCCAGCAGCCAACCAGACAGGGGGTACGAGCAGTACTTC. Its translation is CASSQPDRGYEQYF.

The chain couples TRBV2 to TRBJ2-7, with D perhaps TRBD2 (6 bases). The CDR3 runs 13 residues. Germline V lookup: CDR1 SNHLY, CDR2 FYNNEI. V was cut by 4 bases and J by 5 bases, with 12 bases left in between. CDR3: CASSVSGVDEQYV. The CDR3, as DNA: TGTGCCAGCAGTGTTTCGGGAGTGGACGAGCAGTACGTC.

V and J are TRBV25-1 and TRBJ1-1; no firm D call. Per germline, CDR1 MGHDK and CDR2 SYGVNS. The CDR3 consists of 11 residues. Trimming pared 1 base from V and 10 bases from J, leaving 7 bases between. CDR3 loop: CASSESGLAFF. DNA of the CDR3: TGTGCCAGCAGTGAATCCGGTTTAGCTTTCTTT.

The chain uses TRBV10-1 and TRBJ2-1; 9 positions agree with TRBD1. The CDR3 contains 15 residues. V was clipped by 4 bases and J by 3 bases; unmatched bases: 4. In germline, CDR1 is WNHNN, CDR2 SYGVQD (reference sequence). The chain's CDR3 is CASSVGGQGYNEQFF. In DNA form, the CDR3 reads TGCGCCAGCAGTGTTGGGGGACAGGGCTACAATGAGCAGTTCTTC.

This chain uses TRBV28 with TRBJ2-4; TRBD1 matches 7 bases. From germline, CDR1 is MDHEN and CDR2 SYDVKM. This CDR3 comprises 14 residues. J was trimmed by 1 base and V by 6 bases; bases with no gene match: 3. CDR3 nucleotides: TGTGCCAGCAGGACAGGGATCGCCAAAAACATTCAGTACTTC. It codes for CASRTGIAKNIQYF.

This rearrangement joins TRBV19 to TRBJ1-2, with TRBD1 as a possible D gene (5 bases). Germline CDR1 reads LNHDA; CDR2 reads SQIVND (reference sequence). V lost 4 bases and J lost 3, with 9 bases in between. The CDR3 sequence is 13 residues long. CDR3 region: CASSKEGDYGYTF. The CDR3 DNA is TGTGCCAGTAGTAAGGAAGGGGACTATGGCTACACCTTC.

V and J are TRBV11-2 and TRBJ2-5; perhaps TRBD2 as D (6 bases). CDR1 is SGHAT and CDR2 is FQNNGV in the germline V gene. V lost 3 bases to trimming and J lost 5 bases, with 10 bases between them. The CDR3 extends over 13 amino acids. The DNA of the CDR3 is TGTGCCAGCAGCTTCGGAGGGAGGGAGACCCAGTACTTC. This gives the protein CASSFGGRETQYF.

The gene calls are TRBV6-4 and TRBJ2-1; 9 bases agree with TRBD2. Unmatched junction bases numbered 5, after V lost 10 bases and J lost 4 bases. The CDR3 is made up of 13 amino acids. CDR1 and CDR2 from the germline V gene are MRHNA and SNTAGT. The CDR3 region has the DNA TGTGCCACGCGGGAGGGACCGTACAATGAGCAGTTCTTC. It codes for CATREGPYNEQFF.

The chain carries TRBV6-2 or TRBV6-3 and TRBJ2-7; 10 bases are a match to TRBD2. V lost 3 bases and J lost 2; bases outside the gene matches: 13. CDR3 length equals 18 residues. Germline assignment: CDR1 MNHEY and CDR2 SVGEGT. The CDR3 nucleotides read TGTGCCAGCAGTTATCATCTCGGCAGGACTAGCGGAGCCTACGAGCAGTACTTC. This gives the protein CASSYHLGRTSGAYEQYF.

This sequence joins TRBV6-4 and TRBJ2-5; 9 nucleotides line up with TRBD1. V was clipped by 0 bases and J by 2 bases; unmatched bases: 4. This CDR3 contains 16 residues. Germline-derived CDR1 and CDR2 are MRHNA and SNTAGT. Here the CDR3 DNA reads TGTGCCAGCAGTGACTCGGGGACAGGGTATCAAGAGACCCAGTACTTC. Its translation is CASSDSGTGYQETQYF.

For the CDR3, the DNA is TGTGCCAGCAGTCGGGACAGGGTCTACGAGCAGTACTTC. Translation: CASSRDRVYEQYF. The rearrangement uses TRBV28 and TRBJ2-7, with 9 nucleotides matching TRBD1. The CDR3 consists of 13 residues. After removal of 5 bases from V and 3 bases from J, the junction contained 2 bases not matched to a gene. The germline CDR1 and CDR2 sequences are MDHEN and SYDVKM.

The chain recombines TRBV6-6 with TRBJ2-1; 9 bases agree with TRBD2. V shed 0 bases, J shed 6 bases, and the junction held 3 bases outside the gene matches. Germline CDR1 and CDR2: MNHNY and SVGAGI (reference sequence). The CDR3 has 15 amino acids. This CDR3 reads CASSYSNSGGNEQFF. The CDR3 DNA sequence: TGTGCCAGCAGTTACTCGAATAGCGGGGGCAATGAGCAGTTCTTC.

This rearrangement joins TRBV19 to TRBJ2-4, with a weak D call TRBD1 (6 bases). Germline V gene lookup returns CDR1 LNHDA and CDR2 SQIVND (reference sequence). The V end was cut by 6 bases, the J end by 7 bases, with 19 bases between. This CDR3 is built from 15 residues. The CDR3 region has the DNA TGTGCCAGTAGCCAGGGGTGGGGGCGCCTGAACATTCAGTACTTC. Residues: CASSQGWGRLNIQYF.

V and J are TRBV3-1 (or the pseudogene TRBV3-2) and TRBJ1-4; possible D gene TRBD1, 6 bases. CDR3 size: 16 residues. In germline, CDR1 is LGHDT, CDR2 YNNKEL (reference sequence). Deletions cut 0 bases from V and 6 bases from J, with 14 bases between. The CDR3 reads CASSQESGTSYEKLFF. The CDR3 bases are TGTGCCAGCAGCCAAGAATCTGGGACATCTTATGAAAAACTGTTTTTT.

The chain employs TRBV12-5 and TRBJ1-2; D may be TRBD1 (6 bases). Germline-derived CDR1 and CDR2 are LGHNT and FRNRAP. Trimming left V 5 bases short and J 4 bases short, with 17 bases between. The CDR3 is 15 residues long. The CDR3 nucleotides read TGTGCTAGTGGTCTGTATGACAGGTTTACCTATGGCTACACCTTC. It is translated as CASGLYDRFTYGYTF.

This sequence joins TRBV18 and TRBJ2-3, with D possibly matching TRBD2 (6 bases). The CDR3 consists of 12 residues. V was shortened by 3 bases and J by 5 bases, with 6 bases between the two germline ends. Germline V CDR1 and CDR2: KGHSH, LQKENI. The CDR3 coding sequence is TGTGCCAGCTCACCCGGGGGAGATACGCAGTATTTT. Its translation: CASSPGGDTQYF.